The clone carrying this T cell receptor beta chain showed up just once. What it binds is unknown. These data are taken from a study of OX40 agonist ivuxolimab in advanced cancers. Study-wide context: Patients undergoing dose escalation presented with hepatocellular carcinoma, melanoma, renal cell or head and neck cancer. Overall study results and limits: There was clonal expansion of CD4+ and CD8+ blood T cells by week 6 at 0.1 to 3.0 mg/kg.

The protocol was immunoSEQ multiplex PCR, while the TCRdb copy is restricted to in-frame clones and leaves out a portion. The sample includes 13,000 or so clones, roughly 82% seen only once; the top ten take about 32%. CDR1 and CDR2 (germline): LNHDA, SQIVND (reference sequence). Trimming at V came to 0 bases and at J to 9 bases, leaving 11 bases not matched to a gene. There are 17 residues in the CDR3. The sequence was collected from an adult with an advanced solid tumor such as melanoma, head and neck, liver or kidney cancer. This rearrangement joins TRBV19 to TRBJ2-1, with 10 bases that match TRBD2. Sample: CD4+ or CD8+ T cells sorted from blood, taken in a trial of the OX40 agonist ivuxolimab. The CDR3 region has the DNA TGTGCCAGTAGTATAGATTTCTCCCTAGCGGGGGCCGGTGAGCAGTTCTTC. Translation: CASSIDFSLAGAGEQFF.